This TCR beta chain is from a study of memory CD4+ T cells and cytomegalovirus serostatus (dated by TCRdb to the late 2010s). Context from the whole study: The cohort included around 33 healthy adults from Belgium, of whom 9 were CMV seropositive and approximately 25 were CMV seronegative. To replicate a published TCR-based CMV serostatus classifier, the researchers sequenced the CD4+ memory TCRbeta repertoires of a Belgian cohort whose cytomegalovirus serostatus was known.

As to this clone: Its antigen target is currently unknown. No per-base quality is available; no much larger clone lies one base away.

Genomic DNA was extracted from sorted cells with the Quick-DNA Microprep Kit. Amplification of TCRbeta DNA was done with the immunoSEQ hsTCRbeta kit, following the protocol from the manufacturer. TCRbeta libraries were sequenced on an Illumina MiSeq instrument. The source study handled its data this way. After out-of-frame sequences were removed, 2.4 million or so distinct TCRbeta sequences remained, averaging around 66,000 per individual. Each individual was scored by the count of 150 to 200 previously reported CMV-associated TCRbeta sequences and the total productive distinct TCRbeta count. A beta-binomial model was reimplemented in Python, and scikit-learn random forests with default parameters were trained on data from the US cohort. On the Belgian cohort, classifier performance was reported as the median AUC, along with percentile confidence intervals, across 10,000 bootstrap iterations. What TCRdb holds here is the immuneACCESS table cut down to in-frame rearrangements. Part of the clones is not present; checked against another copy, under half of the missing clones reflect an unresolved V gene, and the others are unexplained. That table furnishes V, J and clone size, whereas the DNA furnished D and trimming. This sample has some 44,000 clones in its table, and over 60% of those were observed once. The top ten constitute approximately 1.9% of the sample.

The CDR3 starts with the cysteine, ends with the phenylalanine, and has 13 residues. The read is trimmed to its CDR3 DNA, 39 bases read in frame from base 1. V is reduced by 5 bases and J by 3 bases, leaving a spacing of 10 bases between them. The germline V gene (reference sequence) gives CDR1 as SEHNR and CDR2 as FQNEAQ. A FACSAria II was used to sort memory CD4+ T cells, defined as single viable CD3+CD4+CD8-CD45RO+ cells. To determine CMV serostatus, a Roche Elecsys assay was used that detects serum IgG against CMV pp150, pp28, p38 and p52. After thawing, total CD4+ T cells were enriched by positive selection with CD4 magnetic microbeads. The samples came from a separate study whose specific focus was interrogating the CD4+ T cell memory repertoire. Peripheral blood mononuclear cells were isolated and cryopreserved according to standard operating procedures, and serum was kept at -80 degrees C. The staining used CD3-PerCP (BW264/56), CD4-APC (RPA-T4), CD45RO-PE (UCHT1) and CD8-Pacific Orange (3B5) antibodies, and Sytox blue was used to exclude non-viable cells.

Overall study outcomes, separate from this receptor: Among the 150 to 200 previously reported CMV-associated TCRbeta sequences, 60 to 70 showed up in the CD4+ memory repertoires, with each one found in between one and five individuals. The results were read as suggesting that the CMV-associated TCR signature is, for the most part, present in the CD4+ memory repertoire. On the Belgian cohort, the classifier built on the original framework reached a median bootstrapped AUC of roughly 0.94, with a 95% CI of 0.76-1.00. For predicting CMV serostatus, the median bootstrapped AUC was roughly 0.95 using the original framework and 0.91 using a US-trained random forest. Only CD4+CD45RO+ memory cells were sequenced, unlike the original study, which covered naive and memory CD4+ and CD8+ populations.

Sequences were obtained from memory CD4+ T cells from blood. The origin of this receptor is an adult in good health and CMV-seronegative. Recombination joined TRBV7-9 with TRBJ1-1; no D segment can be confidently identified. The CDR3 protein: CASSTSADTEAFF. The bases are TGTGCCAGCAGCACTTCTGCGGACACTGAAGCTTTCTTT.